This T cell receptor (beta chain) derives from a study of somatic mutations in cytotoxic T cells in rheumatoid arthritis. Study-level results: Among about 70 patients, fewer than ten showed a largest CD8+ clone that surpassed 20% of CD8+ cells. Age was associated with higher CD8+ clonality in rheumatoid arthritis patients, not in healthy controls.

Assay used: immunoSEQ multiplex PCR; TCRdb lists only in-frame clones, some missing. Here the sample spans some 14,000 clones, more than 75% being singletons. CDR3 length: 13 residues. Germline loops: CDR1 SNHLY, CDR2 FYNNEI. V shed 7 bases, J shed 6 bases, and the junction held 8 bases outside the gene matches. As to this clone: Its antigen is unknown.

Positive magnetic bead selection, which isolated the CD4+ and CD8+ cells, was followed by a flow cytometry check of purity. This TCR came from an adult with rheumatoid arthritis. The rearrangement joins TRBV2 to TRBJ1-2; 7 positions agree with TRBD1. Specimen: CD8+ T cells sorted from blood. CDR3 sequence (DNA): TGTGCCAGCACCATGGGAGGGGGCGATGGCTACACCTTC. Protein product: CASTMGGGDGYTF.